The subject of this entry is one T cell receptor beta chain. Antigen unknown. MiXCR was run by TCRdb on the 5' RACE reads, yielding one entry per CDR3 protein. The sample consists of roughly 690,000 distinct CDR3 sequences, approximately 6% of them appearing once. The V end was cut by 1 base, the J end by 5 bases, with 17 bases between. The CDR3 loop spans 16 amino acids. Germline V lookup: CDR1 SGHVS, CDR2 FQNEAQ. The sample originates from a study of identical twins. General study points: In zero-insertion analyses, partial confounding could arise from invariant MAIT and iNKT cells. High-abundance cord blood beta clonotypes had fewer insertions; memory repertoires showed none.

The sequenced sample consisted of naive T cells sorted from blood. V is TRBV7-8 and J is TRBJ2-5; unclear D gene. The TCR comes from a man younger than 35 in good health. The CDR3 coding sequence is TGTGCCAGCAGCTTAGACGGAAGACACATCAGGGAGACCCAGTACTTC. This gives the protein CASSLDGRHIRETQYF.